The 15 T cell receptor beta chains below were found in one sample sequenced in a study of T cell repertoires in cytomegalovirus infection (dated by TCRdb to the late 2010s). TCRdb lists the instrument as Illumina HiSeq 1500. Through fastp at Q25 and MiXCR, TCRdb rebuilt clones from the public reads, retaining in-frame beta chains. Each CDR3 protein appears once, grouped with its most common genes and DNA. The sample data list 450,000 to 600,000 distinct CDR3 sequences, and about 33% of these were observed just once. Roughly 15% of the sample is held by the ten biggest clonotypes. Their specific antigens are unknown. According to the study, the label for this sample's treatment or condition signals: in vitro stimulation with specific CMV peptide epitopes to enrich CMV-specific T cells. Sample: cultured PBMCs, taken from culture after CMV antigen stimulation. The source of these receptors is a human donor in good health (CMV status not recorded). Some clones in this sample may be carry-over from other donors' samples.

This clonotype was seen only a few times. The V gene is TRBV6-2 or TRBV6-3, the J gene TRBJ2-5, with 8 positions matching TRBD1. Germline CDR1 MNHEY, CDR2 SVGEGT. This CDR3 spans 14 amino acids. Trimming cost V 5 bases and J 5 bases; bases outside gene matches: 7. The CDR3 reads CASSPQGALETQYF. CDR3 nucleotide sequence: TGTGCCAGCAGTCCGCAGGGGGCGTTGGAGACCCAGTACTTC.

V is TRBV10-3 and J is TRBJ1-5, with a possible D match to TRBD1 (6 bases). V lost 2 bases, J lost 6 bases, and 11 bases lay in between. Germline V gives CDR1 ENHRY, CDR2 SYGVKD. The CDR3 has 14 amino acids. CDR3 sequence: CAISEEGGGQPQHF. The CDR3, as DNA: TGTGCCATCAGTGAGGAGGGGGGTGGTCAGCCCCAGCATTTT.

CDR3 coding DNA: TGTGCCAGCAGGTTCGGAGGGGGAAACACTGAAGCTTTCTTT. This translates into CASRFGGGNTEAFF. The chain is built from TRBV2 and TRBJ1-1, with D possibly matching TRBD1 (6 bases). The CDR3 covers 14 residues. V dropped 6 bases and J dropped 2 bases, with 13 bases sitting between them. Germline-derived CDR1 and CDR2 are SNHLY and FYNNEI.

This clonotype came up a few times. One end of the junction varies from germline; a read error may be responsible. J is TRBJ2-5 and V is TRBV7-7, with 9 bases identical to TRBD2. This CDR3 is 16 amino acids long. Germline CDR1 SSHAT, CDR2 FNYEAQ (reference sequence). The CDR3: CASSPLAGVRAETQYF. CDR3 in DNA: TGTGCTAGCAGCCCCTTAGCGGGAGTGCGTGCAGAGACCCAGTACTTC.

A remark on this clonotype: Relative to the germline gene, one junction end is altered; a read error may explain this. The chain employs TRBV7-9 and TRBJ1-1; D gene unclear. Germline-derived CDR1 and CDR2 are SEHNR and FQNEAQ (reference sequence). The CDR3 runs 13 residues. The CDR3 spells CASSWVGGTEAFF. In nucleotides, the CDR3 is TGTGCCAGTAGCTGGGTCGGTGGAACTGAAGCTTTCTTT.

This clonotype was counted ten times or more. The V call is TRBV12-3 or TRBV12-4, the J call TRBJ2-2; 8 bases are shared with TRBD2. After removal of 4 bases from V and 0 bases from J, the junction contained 22 bases not matched to a gene. This CDR3 is built from 22 residues. The CDR3 region is CASSSTPGGRAGVPANTGELFF. In DNA form, the CDR3 reads TGTGCCAGCAGTTCCACCCCGGGGGGGAGGGCCGGAGTACCAGCGAACACCGGGGAGCTGTTTTTT.

The rearrangement joins TRBV7-9 to TRBJ1-2; D is unresolved. V lost 8 bases and J lost 8, with 9 bases in between. From germline, CDR1 is SEHNR and CDR2 FQNEAQ (reference sequence). The CDR3 is 10 amino acids. The CDR3 spells CASYVGGYTF. The DNA for the CDR3 is TGTGCCAGCTATGTCGGCGGCTACACCTTC.

The genes are TRBV10-3 and TRBJ2-1; 8 nucleotides match TRBD2. J lost 2 bases, V lost 3 bases, and 3 bases had no gene match. This CDR3 is 15 amino acids long. CDR1 and CDR2 from the germline V gene are ENHRY and SYGVKD. The CDR3 DNA is TGTGCCATCAGTGATCCAGCGGGAGCCTACAATGAGCAGTTCTTC. Translated, it gives CAISDPAGAYNEQFF.

The gene calls are TRBV5-1 and TRBJ2-1; 11 nucleotides align to TRBD2. The CDR3 is 17 amino acids. The junction had 11 bases not matched to a gene; V was cut back by 5 bases and J by 4 bases. CDR1 and CDR2 from the germline V gene are SGHRS and YFSETQ. In nucleotides, the CDR3 is TGCGCCAGCAGTTCACCGACTAGCGGGATGGGGTACAATGAGCAGTTCTTC. Translating it yields CASSSPTSGMGYNEQFF.

The chain employs TRBV5-4 and TRBJ2-5, with D perhaps matching TRBD1 (5 bases). CDR1 is SGHNT, CDR2 YYREEE, per germline (reference sequence). This CDR3 is built from 14 residues. The V end lost 4 bases, the J end lost 5 bases, and 15 bases lay between the germline ends. CDR3 coding DNA: TGTGCCAGCAGCGGAATAACAACAGGCGAGACCCAGTACTTC. Translating it yields CASSGITTGETQYF. The full variable domain, with the rest looked up from reference TRBV5-4 and TRBJ2-5, is ETGVTQSPTHLIKTRGQQVTLRCSSQSGHNTVSWYQQALGQGPQFIFQYYREEENGRGNFPPRFSGLQFPNYSSELNVNALELDDSALYLCASSGITTGETQYFGPGTRLLVL.

For the CDR3, the DNA is TGCAGTGCGGGTTCAGGTTATGCTGAAGCTTTCTTT. This codes for CSAGSGYAEAFF. The chain is built from TRBV20-1 and TRBJ1-1, with D unclear. Germline V gene sequence: CDR1 DFQATT, CDR2 SNEGSKA (reference sequence). Trimming pared 6 bases from V and 6 bases from J, leaving 14 bases between. There are 12 residues in the CDR3.

This rearrangement joins TRBV24-1 to TRBJ2-1, with D unclear. V was trimmed by 5 bases and J by 4 bases, leaving 2 bases between them. This CDR3 comprises 11 residues. CDR1 is KGHDR and CDR2 is SFDVKD in the germline V gene. The CDR3 region is CATSGYNEQFF. Here the CDR3 DNA reads TGTGCCACCAGTGGATACAATGAGCAGTTCTTC.

This clonotype was seen more than once but under ten times. The chain combines TRBV12-3 or TRBV12-4 with TRBJ1-2; no reliable D call. V lost 3 bases, J lost 3 bases, and 5 bases lay in between. The CDR3 runs 12 residues. CDR3 DNA sequence: TGTGCCAGCAGTTTTGGAGACTATGGCTACACCTTC. Protein: CASSFGDYGYTF.

The V and J genes are TRBV12-3 or TRBV12-4 and TRBJ2-1; TRBD2 aligns across 11 bases. This CDR3 is 17 amino acids long. The V segment lost 5 bases and the J segment 5 bases; nucleotides outside the gene matches: 11. The CDR3 region is CASSPWVAGGNHNEQFF. CDR3 coding DNA: TGTGCCAGCAGTCCATGGGTAGCGGGAGGGAATCACAATGAGCAGTTCTTC.

V and J are TRBV14 and TRBJ2-1; D is unresolved. Per the germline V gene, CDR1 is SGHDN and CDR2 is FVKESK. V was pared by 1 base and J by 8 bases, with 12 bases between. This CDR3 comprises 14 residues. CDR3 in amino acids: CASSQAREVDEQFF. Here the CDR3 DNA reads TGTGCCAGCAGCCAAGCCCGCGAGGTCGATGAGCAGTTCTTC.